This T cell receptor beta chain was profiled in a study of blood T cells in healthy people across ages. Study-wide results and caveats: Per million T cells, TCR beta diversity dropped about linearly as age rose.

Through a sample-barcoded 5' primer and a J-beta primer mix, a second PCR was run for 7 to 11 cycles. TCRdb fed the 5' RACE reads into MiXCR, producing one record per CDR3 protein. In the table there are approximately 580,000 distinct CDR3 sequences, less than 25% of which are singletons. This clonotype was detected only a few times. Its antigen is as yet unknown. These data also featured in a second study, about T cells of mothers and their children. As reported in that work: The people who donated were a few healthy Caucasian mothers and their six children.

Sequences were obtained from blood. The sequence derives from a boy younger than 18 in good health.

The CDR3 coding sequence is TGCAGCGTTGTTCTTGGGGATACGCAGTATTTT. It yields the protein CSVVLGDTQYF. This sequence joins TRBV29-1 and TRBJ2-3; D uncertain. Germline V lookup: CDR1 SQVTM, CDR2 ANQGSEA. The germline V and J ends were trimmed by 4 bases and 6 bases, with 8 bases remaining between them. The CDR3 is made up of 11 amino acids.